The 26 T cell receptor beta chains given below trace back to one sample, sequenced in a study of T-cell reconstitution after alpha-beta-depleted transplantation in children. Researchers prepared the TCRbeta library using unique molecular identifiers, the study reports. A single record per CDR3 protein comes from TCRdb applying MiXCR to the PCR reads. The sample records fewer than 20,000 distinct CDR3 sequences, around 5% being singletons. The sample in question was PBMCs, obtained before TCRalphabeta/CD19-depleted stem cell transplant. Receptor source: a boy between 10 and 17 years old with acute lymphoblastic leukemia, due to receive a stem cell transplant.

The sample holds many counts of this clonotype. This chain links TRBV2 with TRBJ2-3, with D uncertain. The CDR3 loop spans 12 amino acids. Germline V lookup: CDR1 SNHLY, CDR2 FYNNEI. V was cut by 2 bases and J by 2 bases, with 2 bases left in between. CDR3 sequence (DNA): TGTGCCAGCAGTGAACACACAGATACGCAGTATTTT. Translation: CASSEHTDTQYF.

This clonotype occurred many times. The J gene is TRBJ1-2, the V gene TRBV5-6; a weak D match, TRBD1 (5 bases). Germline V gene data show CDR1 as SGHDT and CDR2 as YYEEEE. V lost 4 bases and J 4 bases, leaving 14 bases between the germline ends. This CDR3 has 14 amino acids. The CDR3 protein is CASSQAGAFYGYTF. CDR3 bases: TGTGCCAGCAGCCAAGCCGGGGCCTTCTATGGCTACACCTTC.

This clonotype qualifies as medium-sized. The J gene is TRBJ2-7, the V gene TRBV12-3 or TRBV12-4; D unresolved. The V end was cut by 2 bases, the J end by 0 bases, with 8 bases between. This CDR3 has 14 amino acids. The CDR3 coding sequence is TGTGCCAGCAGTTTAACCTCCCTCTCCTACGAGCAGTACTTC. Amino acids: CASSLTSLSYEQYF.

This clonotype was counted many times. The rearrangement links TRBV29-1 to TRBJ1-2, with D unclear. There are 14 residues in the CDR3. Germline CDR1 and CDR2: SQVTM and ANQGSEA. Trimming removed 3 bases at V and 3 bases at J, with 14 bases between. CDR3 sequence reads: CSVDARSEYYGYTF. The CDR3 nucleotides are TGCAGCGTTGATGCCCGCTCAGAGTACTATGGCTACACCTTC.

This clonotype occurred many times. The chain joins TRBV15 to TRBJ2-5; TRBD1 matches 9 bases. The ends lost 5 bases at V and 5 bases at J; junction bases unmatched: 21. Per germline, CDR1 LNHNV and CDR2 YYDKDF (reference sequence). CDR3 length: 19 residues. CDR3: CATSAQTRYRVDRGETQYF. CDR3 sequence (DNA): TGTGCCACCAGCGCCCAAACCCGGTACAGGGTCGACAGGGGGGAGACCCAGTACTTC.

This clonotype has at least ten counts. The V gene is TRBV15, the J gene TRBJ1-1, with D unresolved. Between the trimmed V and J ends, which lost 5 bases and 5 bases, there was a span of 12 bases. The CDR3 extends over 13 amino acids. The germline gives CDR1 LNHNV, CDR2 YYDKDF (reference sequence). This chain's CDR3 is CATSLPQFTEAFF. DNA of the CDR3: TGTGCCACCAGCCTCCCCCAATTTACTGAAGCTTTCTTT.

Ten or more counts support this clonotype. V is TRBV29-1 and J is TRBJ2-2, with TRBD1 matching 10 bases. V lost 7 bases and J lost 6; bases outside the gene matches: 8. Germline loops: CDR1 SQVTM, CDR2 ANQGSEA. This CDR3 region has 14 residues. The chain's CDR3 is CSGLETGGPGELFF. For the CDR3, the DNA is TGCAGCGGTCTCGAGACAGGGGGCCCCGGGGAGCTGTTTTTT.

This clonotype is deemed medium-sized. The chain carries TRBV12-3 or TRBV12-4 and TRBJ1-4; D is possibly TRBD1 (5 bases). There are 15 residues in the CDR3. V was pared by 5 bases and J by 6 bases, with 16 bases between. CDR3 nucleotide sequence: TGTGCCAGCAGTCCCCGATGGGGGTCTGATGAAAAACTGTTTTTT. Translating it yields CASSPRWGSDEKLFF.

DNA for the CDR3: TGTGCCAGCAGCCAAATGGGCCACTATGGCTACACCTTC. Protein sequence: CASSQMGHYGYTF. The chain uses TRBV3-1 and TRBJ1-2; no firm D call. CDR1 is LGHDT, CDR2 YNNKEL, per germline (reference sequence). This CDR3 has 13 residues. V was pared by 2 bases and J by 3 bases, with 7 bases between.

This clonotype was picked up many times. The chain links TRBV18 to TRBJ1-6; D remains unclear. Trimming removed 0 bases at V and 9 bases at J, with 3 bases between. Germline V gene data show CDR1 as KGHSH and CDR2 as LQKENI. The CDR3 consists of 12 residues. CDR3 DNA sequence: TGTGCCAGCTCACCACCGGGTTCACCCCTCCACTTT. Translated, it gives CASSPPGSPLHF.

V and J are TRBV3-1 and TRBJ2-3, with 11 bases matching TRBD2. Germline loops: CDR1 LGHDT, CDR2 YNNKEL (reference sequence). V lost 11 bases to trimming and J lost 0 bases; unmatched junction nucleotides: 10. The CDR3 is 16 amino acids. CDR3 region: CACSKRLAGSTDTQYF. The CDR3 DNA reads TGTGCCTGCTCCAAACGACTAGCGGGGAGCACAGATACGCAGTATTTT.

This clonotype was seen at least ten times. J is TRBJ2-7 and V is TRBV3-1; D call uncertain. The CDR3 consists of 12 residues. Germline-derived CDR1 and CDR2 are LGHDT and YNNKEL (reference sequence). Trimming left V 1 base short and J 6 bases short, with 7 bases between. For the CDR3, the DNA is TGTGCCAGCAGCCAAGTCTGGGCCGAGCAGTACTTC. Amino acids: CASSQVWAEQYF.

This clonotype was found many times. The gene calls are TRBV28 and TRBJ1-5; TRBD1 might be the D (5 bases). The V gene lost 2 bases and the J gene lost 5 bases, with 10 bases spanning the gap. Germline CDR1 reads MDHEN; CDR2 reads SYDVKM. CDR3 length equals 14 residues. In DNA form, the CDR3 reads TGTGCCAGCAGTTTAAAACAGGTTGATCAGCCCCAGCATTTT. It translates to CASSLKQVDQPQHF.

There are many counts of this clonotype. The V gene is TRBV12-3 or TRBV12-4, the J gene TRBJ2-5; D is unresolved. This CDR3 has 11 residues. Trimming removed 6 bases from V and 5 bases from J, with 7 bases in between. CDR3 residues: CASSPHETQYF. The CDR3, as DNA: TGTGCCAGCAGCCCCCACGAGACCCAGTACTTC.

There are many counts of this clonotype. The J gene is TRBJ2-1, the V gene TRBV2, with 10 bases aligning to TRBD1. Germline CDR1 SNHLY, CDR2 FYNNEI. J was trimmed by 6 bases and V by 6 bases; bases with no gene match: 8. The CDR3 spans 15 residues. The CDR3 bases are TGTGCCAGCAGGGGACAGGGGCCGGTATCCAATGAGCAGTTCTTC. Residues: CASRGQGPVSNEQFF.

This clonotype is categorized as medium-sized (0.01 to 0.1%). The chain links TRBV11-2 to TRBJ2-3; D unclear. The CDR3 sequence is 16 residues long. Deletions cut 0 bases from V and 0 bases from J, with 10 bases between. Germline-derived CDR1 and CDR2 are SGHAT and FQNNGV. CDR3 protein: CASSLDGWFSTDTQYF. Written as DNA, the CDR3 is TGTGCCAGCAGCTTAGATGGATGGTTTAGCACAGATACGCAGTATTTT.

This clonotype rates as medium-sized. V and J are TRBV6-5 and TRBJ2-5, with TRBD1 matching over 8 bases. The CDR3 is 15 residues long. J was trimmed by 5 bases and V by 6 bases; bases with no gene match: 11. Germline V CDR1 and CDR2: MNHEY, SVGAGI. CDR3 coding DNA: TGTGCCAGCAGGCCCGGACAGGGTTCGGTGGAGACCCAGTACTTC. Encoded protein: CASRPGQGSVETQYF.

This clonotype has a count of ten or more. The CDR3 reads CAWTATGSSYEQYF. DNA of the CDR3: TGTGCCTGGACTGCGACAGGGAGCTCCTACGAGCAGTACTTC. The chain couples TRBV30 to TRBJ2-7, with TRBD1 matching 7 bases. This CDR3 has 14 amino acids. V shed 4 bases, J shed 0 bases, and the junction held 6 bases outside the gene matches. Germline CDR1 is GTSNPN and CDR2 is SVGIG (reference sequence).

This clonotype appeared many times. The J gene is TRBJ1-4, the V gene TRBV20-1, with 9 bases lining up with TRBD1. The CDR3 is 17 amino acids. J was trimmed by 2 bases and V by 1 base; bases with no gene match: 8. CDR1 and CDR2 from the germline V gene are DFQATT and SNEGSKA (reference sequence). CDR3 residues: CSARGWNRGHTNEKLFF. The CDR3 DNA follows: TGCAGTGCTAGAGGATGGAACAGGGGGCATACTAATGAAAAACTGTTTTTT.

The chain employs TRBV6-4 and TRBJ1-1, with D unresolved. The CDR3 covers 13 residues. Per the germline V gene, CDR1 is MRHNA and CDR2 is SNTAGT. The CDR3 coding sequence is TGTACCCTCAGCCGCGGCGGGAACACTGAAGCTTTCTTT. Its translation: CTLSRGGNTEAFF.

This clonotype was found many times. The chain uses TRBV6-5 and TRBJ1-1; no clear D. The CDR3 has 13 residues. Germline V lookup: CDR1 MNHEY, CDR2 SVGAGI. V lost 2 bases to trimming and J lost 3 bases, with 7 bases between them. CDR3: CASSYRTDTEAFF. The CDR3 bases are TGTGCCAGCAGTTACAGGACGGACACTGAAGCTTTCTTT.

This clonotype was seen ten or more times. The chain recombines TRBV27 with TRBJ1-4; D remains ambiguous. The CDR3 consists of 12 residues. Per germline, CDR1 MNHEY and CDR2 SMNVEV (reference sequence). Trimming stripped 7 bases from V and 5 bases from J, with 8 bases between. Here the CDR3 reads CASKGQNEKLFF. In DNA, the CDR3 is TGTGCCAGCAAAGGGCAGAATGAAAAACTGTTTTTT.

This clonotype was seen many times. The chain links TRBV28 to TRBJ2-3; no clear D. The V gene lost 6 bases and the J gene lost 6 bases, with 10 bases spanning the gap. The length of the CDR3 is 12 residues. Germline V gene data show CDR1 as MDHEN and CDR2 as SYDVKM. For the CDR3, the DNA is TGTGCCAGCAGAAGCCCCCCCGATACGCAGTATTTT. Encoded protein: CASRSPPDTQYF.

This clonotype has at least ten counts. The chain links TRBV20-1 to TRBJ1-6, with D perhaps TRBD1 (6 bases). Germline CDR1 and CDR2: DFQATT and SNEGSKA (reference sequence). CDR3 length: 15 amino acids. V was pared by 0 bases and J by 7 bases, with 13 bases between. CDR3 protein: CSAREQQGGNSPLHF. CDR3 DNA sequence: TGCAGTGCTAGAGAGCAACAGGGAGGGAATTCACCCCTCCACTTT.

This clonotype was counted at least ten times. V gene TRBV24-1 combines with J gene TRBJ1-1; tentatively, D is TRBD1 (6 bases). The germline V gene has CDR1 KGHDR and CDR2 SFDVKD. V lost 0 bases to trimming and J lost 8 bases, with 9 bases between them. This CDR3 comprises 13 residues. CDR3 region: CATSDLGGGEAFF. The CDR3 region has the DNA TGTGCCACCAGTGATTTGGGGGGGGGCGAAGCTTTCTTT.

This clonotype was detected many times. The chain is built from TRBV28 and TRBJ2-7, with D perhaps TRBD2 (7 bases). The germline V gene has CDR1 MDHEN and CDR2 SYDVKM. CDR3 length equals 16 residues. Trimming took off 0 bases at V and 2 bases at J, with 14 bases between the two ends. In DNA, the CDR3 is TGTGCCAGCAGTTTATGGTCGGGGGGCAGCCCCTACGAGCAGTACTTC. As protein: CASSLWSGGSPYEQYF.